The 28 T cell receptor beta chains reported below all come from one sample, sequenced in a study of shared clonotypes between healthy human individuals. Sequenced by immunoSEQ multiplex PCR; TCRdb stores in-frame clones only, minus some. The table records approximately 2.1 million clones, about 92% of them present only once. Sequenced input: naive CD4+ T cells from PBMCs. Subset in this sample: CD45RA+ positively selected. These receptors were taken from a man younger than 35 in good health. Some clones in this sample may be carry-over from other donors' samples.

This chain uses TRBV4-3 with TRBJ1-2; possibly TRBD1 for D (5 bases). Trimming took off 1 base at V and 8 bases at J, with 14 bases between the two ends. CDR1 and CDR2 from the germline V gene are LGHNA and YSLEER. The CDR3 is 14 residues long. The CDR3 DNA is TGCGCCAGCAGCCAAGGCGGCCAGGGCAGCGGCTACACCTTC. It encodes CASSQGGQGSGYTF.

The chain carries TRBV30 and TRBJ2-2; no clear D gene. In germline, CDR1 is GTSNPN, CDR2 SVGIG (reference sequence). Trimming cost V 2 bases and J 2 bases, with 3 bases left between them. There are 12 residues in the CDR3. This CDR3 is CAWSFNTGELFF. CDR3 in DNA: TGTGCCTGGAGTTTTAACACCGGGGAGCTGTTTTTT.

About this clone itself: The sample contains more than one DNA sequence encoding this CDR3. The chain carries TRBV7-2 and TRBJ1-1; no reliable D call. The CDR3 contains 12 residues. The V and J ends lost 5 bases and 0 bases respectively, with 4 bases between them. Germline V lookup: CDR1 SGHTA, CDR2 FQGNSA. The CDR3 coding sequence is TGTGCCAGCAGCCTGATGAACACTGAAGCTTTCTTT. Residues: CASSLMNTEAFF.

This chain links TRBV7-3 with TRBJ2-5; a possible D gene is TRBD1 (6 bases). CDR1 is SGHTA, CDR2 FQGTGA, per germline. The CDR3 runs 13 residues. Between the trimmed V and J ends, which lost 2 bases and 7 bases, there was a span of 11 bases. For the CDR3, the DNA is TGTGCCAGCAGCTTACCTAGCAGGGGGACCCAGTACTTC. This encodes CASSLPSRGTQYF. The whole variable domain, remainder taken from reference TRBV7-3 and TRBJ2-5, is GAGVSQTPSNKVTEKGKYVELRCDPISGHTALYWYRQSLGQGPEFLIYFQGTGAADDSGLPNDRFFAVRPEGSVSTLKIQRTERGDSAVYLCASSLPSRGTQYFGPGTRLLVL.

V and J are TRBV28 and TRBJ1-2; 9 bases agree with TRBD1. There are 17 residues in the CDR3. V lost 4 bases, J lost 0 bases, and 9 bases stayed unmatched. Germline-derived CDR1 and CDR2 are MDHEN and SYDVKM. Written as DNA, the CDR3 is TGTGCCAGCAGTTCCCCTGACAGGGGGTTCTCTAACTATGGCTACACCTTC. It encodes CASSSPDRGFSNYGYTF.

The chain links TRBV6-1 to TRBJ2-5; 7 positions agree with TRBD1. CDR3 length equals 15 residues. Germline loops: CDR1 MNHNS, CDR2 SASEGT. With V trimmed by 2 bases and J by 7 bases, 10 bases remained unmatched. CDR3 in DNA: TGTGCCAGCAGTGAATTTGTCAGGGGGTTTGGGACCCAGTACTTC. It codes for CASSEFVRGFGTQYF.

The rearrangement joins TRBV2 to TRBJ2-1; 13 positions agree with TRBD2. Trimming at V came to 6 bases and at J to 2 bases, leaving 13 bases not matched to a gene. The germline gives CDR1 SNHLY, CDR2 FYNNEI. This CDR3 has 19 residues. As DNA, the CDR3 is TGTGCCAGCAGATGGACTAGCGGGAGTACGAGGGAGGCCTACAATGAGCAGTTCTTC. It codes for CASRWTSGSTREAYNEQFF. The full variable domain, rest sourced from reference TRBV2 and TRBJ2-1, is EPEVTQTPSHQVTQMGQEVILRCVPISNHLYFYWYRQILGQKVEFLVSFYNNEISEKSEIFDDQFSVERPDGSNFTLKIRSTKLEDSAMYFCASRWTSGSTREAYNEQFFGPGTRLTVL.

The chain employs TRBV11-3 and TRBJ2-7; 9 bases agree with TRBD2. Germline V gene lookup returns CDR1 SGHNT and CDR2 YENEEA. Germline trimming cut 6 bases from V and 7 bases from J; bases unmatched to any gene: 13. This CDR3 region has 15 residues. CDR3 protein: CASSSGTSRFAEQYF. DNA of the CDR3: TGTGCCAGCAGTTCCGGGACTAGCCGATTCGCTGAGCAGTACTTC.

The chain's CDR3 is CASSYRSGSITGELFF. The DNA of the CDR3 is TGTGCCAGCAGTTACCGAAGCGGGAGTATAACCGGGGAGCTGTTTTTT. This chain links TRBV6-5 with TRBJ2-2, with TRBD2 matching over 8 bases. The V gene end was trimmed by 2 bases and the J gene end by 5 bases; junction bases not matched to a gene: 7. Germline V gene lookup returns CDR1 MNHEY and CDR2 SVGAGI. The CDR3 loop spans 16 amino acids.

This sequence joins TRBV27 and TRBJ1-2, with D perhaps matching TRBD1 (5 bases). Germline V gives CDR1 MNHEY, CDR2 SMNVEV (reference sequence). Trimming pared 5 bases from V and 4 bases from J, leaving 11 bases between. The CDR3 is 13 residues long. CDR3 residues: CASSNGGFYGYTF. The CDR3 nucleotides are TGTGCCAGCAGTAACGGGGGATTCTATGGCTACACCTTC.

This sequence joins TRBV6-1 and TRBJ2-5; 8 bases line up with TRBD2. The CDR3 consists of 14 residues. The V gene's germline CDR1 is MNHNS and CDR2 SASEGT. The trim removed 7 bases at V and 5 bases at J, leaving 9 bases unmatched. As DNA, the CDR3 is TGTGCCAGCACCGGGAGGGCCGTCGGGGAGACCCAGTACTTC. Its protein product is CASTGRAVGETQYF.

The chain couples TRBV7-7 to TRBJ2-1, with no clear D. The germline CDR1 and CDR2 sequences are SSHAT and FNYEAQ (reference sequence). The CDR3 runs 13 residues. The V gene lost 1 base and the J gene lost 9 bases, with 10 bases spanning the gap. The CDR3 loop reads CASSLDQFGEQFF. In DNA form, the CDR3 reads TGTGCCAGCAGCTTAGACCAGTTCGGTGAGCAGTTCTTC.

As to this clone: Other DNA sequences in this sample translate to the same CDR3. The chain employs TRBV27 and TRBJ1-5; unclear D gene. The CDR3 loop spans 12 amino acids. V was pared by 3 bases and J by 6 bases, with 6 bases between. Germline values: CDR1 MNHEY, CDR2 SMNVEV (reference sequence). CDR3 sequence (DNA): TGTGCCAGCAGTTTGATCGGTCAGCCCCAGCATTTT. Its protein product is CASSLIGQPQHF.

The CDR3 nucleotides are TGTGCCAGCAGCGTGGGACAGGCGGACACCGGGGAGCTGTTTTTT. It specifies CASSVGQADTGELFF. V gene TRBV11-3 combines with J gene TRBJ2-2; 8 nucleotides match TRBD1. The CDR3 covers 15 residues. V lost 5 bases and J lost 3; bases outside the gene matches: 5. CDR1 is SGHNT, CDR2 YENEEA, per germline.

J is TRBJ1-1 and V is TRBV2, with D uncertain. The CDR3 has 15 amino acids. With 0 bases removed from V and 1 base from J, the gap between germline ends came to 9 bases. CDR1 and CDR2 from the germline V gene are SNHLY and FYNNEI. CDR3 nucleotide sequence: TGTGCCAGCAGTGAAGCGGCCAGAAGGAACACTGAAGCTTTCTTT. Translated: CASSEAARRNTEAFF.

This clone came up once. The chain recombines TRBV2 with TRBJ1-5; no reliable D call. The germline gives CDR1 SNHLY, CDR2 FYNNEI. The CDR3 is 13 amino acids. V was shortened by 7 bases and J by 0 bases, with 7 bases between the two germline ends. Written as DNA, the CDR3 is TGTGCCAGCAAAAATGGTAGCAATCAGCCCCAGCATTTT. Protein: CASKNGSNQPQHF.

A word on this clone: This sample includes further DNA sequences coding for the same CDR3. The chain has TRBV7-3 and TRBJ1-1; 9 nucleotides line up with TRBD1. Germline V CDR1 and CDR2: SGHTA, FQGTGA. V lost 5 bases, J lost 4 bases, and 2 bases stayed unmatched. The CDR3 length is 13 residues. DNA of the CDR3: TGTGCCAGCAGCACGGACAGGGGCACTGAAGCTTTCTTT. Amino acid sequence: CASSTDRGTEAFF.

V is TRBV5-8 and J is TRBJ2-7; 10 nucleotides line up with TRBD2. J lost 5 bases, V lost 6 bases, and 5 bases had no gene match. The CDR3 covers 13 residues. Looked up from germline, CDR1 is SGHTS and CDR2 is YDEGEE. CDR3 nucleotide sequence: TGTGCCAGCACCCTTACTAGCGGGAACGAGCAGTACTTC. Its translation: CASTLTSGNEQYF.

The chain combines TRBV21-1 with TRBJ2-2; the D call in the table, TRBD2, was not verified against the DNA. TRBV21-1 is labeled a pseudogene. This CDR3 is built from 18 residues. CDR3 protein: CASSKEKQNFRGTGELFF. The CDR3 coding sequence is TGTGCCAGCAGCAAAGAGAAACAGAACTTTCGGGGCACCGGGGAGCTGTTTTTT.

The chain couples TRBV29-1 to TRBJ1-4; D possibly corresponds to TRBD1 (5 bases). The germline V and J ends were trimmed by 7 bases and 7 bases, with 10 bases remaining between them. Germline lookup yields CDR1 SQVTM and CDR2 ANQGSEA. The CDR3 length is 11 residues. This chain's CDR3 is CSAGGGEKLFF. The CDR3 coding sequence is TGCAGCGCCGGGGGTGGTGAAAAACTGTTTTTT. Combining the CDR3 with reference TRBV29-1 and TRBJ1-4 gives the whole variable domain SAVISQKPSRDICQRGTSLTIQCQVDSQVTMMFWYRQQPGQSLTLIATANQGSEATYESGFVIDKFPISRPNLTFSTLTVSNMSPEDSSIYLCSAGGGEKLFFGSGTQLSVL.

The gene calls are TRBV29-1 and TRBJ2-3; 7 nucleotides align to TRBD2. The V gene end was trimmed by 1 base and the J gene end by 2 bases; junction bases not matched to a gene: 6. CDR1 SQVTM and CDR2 ANQGSEA come from the germline V gene. This CDR3 has 15 residues. The CDR3 DNA follows: TGCAGCGTTGAAGGTGGCGGGAGCGCCACAGATACGCAGTATTTT. The encoded protein is CSVEGGGSATDTQYF.

This chain's CDR3 is CASRNFRQGARYEQYF. The CDR3 coding sequence is TGTGCCAGCAGGAATTTTAGACAGGGGGCTCGATACGAGCAGTACTTC. The chain employs TRBV28 and TRBJ2-7; 10 nucleotides line up with TRBD1. Trimming removed 6 bases from V and 4 bases from J; junction bases left unmatched: 12. The germline V gene encodes CDR1 MDHEN and CDR2 SYDVKM. This CDR3 is built from 16 residues.

The genes are TRBV6-5 and TRBJ1-1; no firm D call. The germline V gene encodes CDR1 MNHEY and CDR2 SVGAGI. There are 15 residues in the CDR3. V was pared by 0 bases and J by 0 bases, with 8 bases between. The CDR3 protein is CASSYSSVMNTEAFF. In DNA, the CDR3 is TGTGCCAGCAGTTACTCGTCAGTAATGAACACTGAAGCTTTCTTT.

This clone has only one observation. The chain employs TRBV27 and TRBJ2-2; D is ambiguous. Trimming shortened V by 7 bases and J by 1 base, and 7 bases separated the two germline ends. The CDR3 length is 13 residues. Germline V gives CDR1 MNHEY, CDR2 SMNVEV (reference sequence). In DNA, the CDR3 is TGTGCCAGCACAAAAGGGAACACCGGGGAGCTGTTTTTT. As protein: CASTKGNTGELFF.

The J gene is TRBJ2-3, the V gene TRBV29-1, with TRBD2 matching over 10 bases. This CDR3 comprises 15 residues. V lost 4 bases to trimming and J lost 2 bases; unmatched junction nucleotides: 6. The germline V gene has CDR1 SQVTM and CDR2 ANQGSEA. The CDR3 coding sequence is TGCAGCGTTGGCCCCGGACTAGCGGTCACAGATACGCAGTATTTT. This encodes CSVGPGLAVTDTQYF.

The CDR3 loop is CASSHQNTGELFF. The CDR3, as DNA: TGTGCCAGCAGCCATCAGAATACCGGGGAGCTGTTTTTT. V gene TRBV14 combines with J gene TRBJ2-2; D not certain. The germline CDR1 and CDR2 sequences are SGHDN and FVKESK. Trimming took off 3 bases at V and 5 bases at J, with 7 bases between the two ends. CDR3 length: 13 residues.

J is TRBJ2-5 and V is TRBV10-1; D possibly uses TRBD1 or TRBD2 (5 bases each). Germline CDR1 is WNHNN and CDR2 is SYGVQD (reference sequence). The CDR3 runs 13 residues. V gave up 4 bases and J gave up 7 bases, with 13 bases separating them. In DNA form, the CDR3 reads TGCGCCAGCAGTGGAGGGGTCCGGGGGACCCAGTACTTC. It is translated as CASSGGVRGTQYF.

The CDR3 protein is CASSAKIYQPQHF. For the CDR3, the DNA is TGTGCCAGCAGTGCCAAAATCTATCAGCCCCAGCATTTT. The rearrangement uses TRBV6-5 and TRBJ1-5; D unresolved. This CDR3 has 13 residues. The germline CDR1 and CDR2 sequences are MNHEY and SVGAGI. Trimming took off 5 bases at V and 5 bases at J, with 10 bases between the two ends.